What follows is one TCR beta chain and its context. Its cognate antigen is unknown. The PCR made use of 60 Vbeta and 13 Jbeta primers. Assay used: immunoSEQ multiplex PCR; TCRdb lists only in-frame clones, some missing. The sample holds some 100,000 clones, about 85% seen once. The sample originates from a study of cytomegalovirus exposure and HLA in healthy donors. Points from the study as a whole: Productive rates of about 90% or about 30% were seen for most TCR beta V segments in an earlier analysis.

CDR3 length: 12 amino acids. CDR1 is MNHNS and CDR2 is SASEGT in the germline V gene. V shed 8 bases, J shed 7 bases, and the junction held 5 bases outside the gene matches. Sequenced sample: PBMCs. This chain connects TRBV6-1 to TRBJ1-5; TRBD1 matches 7 bases. The receptor was isolated from a girl aged 2 to 9 in good health and CMV-seropositive. CDR3 nucleotide sequence: TGTGCCAGCGTGACAGGGACGCAGCCCCAGCATTTT. Translating gives CASVTGTQPQHF.